This is a list of T cell receptor beta chains from one sample in a study of graft-versus-host responses after intestinal transplantation. The data were produced by immunoSEQ multiplex PCR, yet TCRdb's version contains in-frame clones alone and is incomplete. The data contain roughly 80,000 clones, roughly 90% of them seen just once; the ten biggest clones take up over 0.55%. The material sequenced was PBMCs, taken 98 days after intestinal transplantation. Receptor source: a human patient who received an intestinal transplant, so some T cells may come from the graft donor. CDR3s include the opening cysteine and the closing phenylalanine or tryptophan. The D gene is left open where the match is weak. Clone size is not always given. Where it is, it says once, few, many or a class for expanded clones.

TGTGCCAGCAGCCCCGGGACTAGCAGGTACAATGAGCAGTTCTTC | CASSPGTSRYNEQFF | TRBJ2-1 | TRBV7-9 | . | TRBD2
TGTGCCAGCTCACCGGGCACCACTAGCACAGATACGCAGTATTTT | CASSPGTTSTDTQYF | TRBJ2-3 | TRBV18 | . | .
TGTGCCAGCAGCCAAAGCCGACGACCGGGACCGAGCCCCGAGTCGGGTAATTCACCCCTCCACTTT | CASSQSRRPGPSPESGNSPLHF | TRBJ1-6 | TRBV14 | . | .
TGTGCCAGCAGTTACCTGACAGGGGCTGGCGCTGAAGCTTTCTTT | CASSYLTGAGAEAFF | TRBJ1-1 | TRBV6-5 | . | TRBD1
TGTGCCAGTAGTACCCCCGCGACTAGTTCCGGCGAGCAGTACTTC | CASSTPATSSGEQYF | TRBJ2-7 | TRBV19 | . | .
TGCGCCAGCAGCTTGGGCGGGAGAACAGATACGCAGTATTTT | CASSLGGRTDTQYF | TRBJ2-3 | TRBV5-1 | . | TRBD2
TGCGCCAGCGGCGGGACAGGGAGCCGTTTCGCGTATGGCTACACCTTC | CASGGTGSRFAYGYTF | TRBJ1-2 | TRBV4-1 | . | TRBD1
TGTGCCAGCAGTGATTCGGTGGGAGACTACAATGAGCAGTTCTTC | CASSDSVGDYNEQFF | TRBJ2-1 | TRBV6-1 | once | .
TGCGCCAGCAGCCAAGGGGACGCGGGGGAGACCCAGTACTTC | CASSQGDAGETQYF | TRBJ2-5 | TRBV4-1 | . | .
TGTGCCACCAGCAGCTCCAGGGGGGGGTACCTCTACGAGCAGTACTTC | CATSSSRGGYLYEQYF | TRBJ2-7 | TRBV15 | . | .
TGTGCCAGCAGTTACACGGGGGGAGGGAACTACGAGCAGTACTTC | CASSYTGGGNYEQYF | TRBJ2-7 | TRBV6-5 | . | TRBD2
TGTGCCAGTAGCATCATGACTAGCGGTAAAAACATTCAGTACTTC | CASSIMTSGKNIQYF | TRBJ2-4 | TRBV19 | . | TRBD2
TGTGCCAGTAGTATAGAGGGGAGGAGCGGGAGCCACTCCTACAATGAGCAGTTCTTC | CASSIEGRSGSHSYNEQFF | TRBJ2-1 | TRBV19 | . | TRBD2
TGTGCCAGCAGCCCCCAGGGGGGGAAGAACACCGGGGAGCTGTTTTTT | CASSPQGGKNTGELFF | TRBJ2-2 | TRBV4-2 | . | .
TGTGCCAGCAGCTTCGCAGGGGGCGCGGCGAACACTGAAGCTTTCTTT | CASSFAGGAANTEAFF | TRBJ1-1 | TRBV11-2 | . | TRBD1
TGTGCCAGCAGCTTGGGACTAGCGGTGCCAGATACGCAGTATTTT | CASSLGLAVPDTQYF | TRBJ2-3 | TRBV6-5 | . | TRBD2
TGTGCCAGCAGTTACTCCGCAAGCTCCTACAATGAGCAGTTCTTC | CASSYSASSYNEQFF | TRBJ2-1 | TRBV6-5 | . | .
TGTGCCAGCAGTTCCCTCCGAGCGGGGGCCTACAATGAGCAGTTCTTC | CASSSLRAGAYNEQFF | TRBJ2-1 | TRBV11-3 | . | TRBD2
TGTGCCAGCAGTGAGCGGGGGGGCCGGGAGAGCACAGATACGCAGTATTTT | CASSERGGRESTDTQYF | TRBJ2-3 | TRBV13 | . | TRBD2
TGTGCCAGCAGCTTATTCCCGTTTCTAAGCTCTGGGGCCAACGTCCTGACTTTC | CASSLFPFLSSGANVLTF | TRBJ2-6 | TRBV11-1 | once | .
TGTGCCAGCAGCGACCGATATAGCACAGATACGCAGTATTTT | CASSDRYSTDTQYF | TRBJ2-3 | TRBV11-1 | . | .
TGTGCCAGCAGTGACCGGTTCCTAGCCACAGATACGCAGTATTTT | CASSDRFLATDTQYF | TRBJ2-3 | TRBV2 | . | .
TGTGCCAGCAGCGTAGCCCCCTTAGGCTTAGCGGGGGCTCGCGGCAATGAGCAGTTCTTC | CASSVAPLGLAGARGNEQFF | TRBJ2-1 | TRBV9 | . | TRBD2
TGTGCCAGCAGCGTAGAGGGGGGGACTGAAGCTTTCTTT | CASSVEGGTEAFF | TRBJ1-1 | TRBV9 | . | .
TGTGCCAGCAGCTTAGGAGAGGGGGAGCAGTACTTC | CASSLGEGEQYF | TRBJ2-7 | TRBV5-4 | . | .
TGCGCCAGCAGCCGGACCAAATGGGGGGGGGACAATGAGCAGTTCTTC | CASSRTKWGGDNEQFF | TRBJ2-1 | TRBV4-1 | . | TRBD2
TGTGCCAGCAGGGCCGACAGGGGGCGATTTGAAGCTTTCTTT | CASRADRGRFEAFF | TRBJ1-1 | TRBV6-4 | . | TRBD1
TGTGCCAGCAGCTTGGGTAGCGGGAGGGCCAATGAGCAGTTCTTC | CASSLGSGRANEQFF | TRBJ2-1 | TRBV5-4 | once | TRBD2
TGTGCCATCAGTGAGGAGGGGAGCAATGAGCAGTTCTTC | CAISEEGSNEQFF | TRBJ2-1 | TRBV10-3 | once | .
TGCGCCAGCAGCTTGACCCCGACAGGTGATAGCAATCAGCCCCAGCATTTT | CASSLTPTGDSNQPQHF | TRBJ1-5 | TRBV5-1 | . | .
TGTGCCAGCAGCTGGGGGGTACGTGCGGGAGCGGGGGAGCAGTACTTC | CASSWGVRAGAGEQYF | TRBJ2-7 | TRBV5-4 | . | TRBD2
TGTGCCAGCGGAAGGACAGGGGGCAATGAGCAGTTCTTC | CASGRTGGNEQFF | TRBJ2-1 | TRBV6-1 | . | TRBD1
TGTGCCAGCAGGAAGAATATCCAAGAGACCCAGTACTTC | CASRKNIQETQYF | TRBJ2-5 | TRBV28 | . | .
TGTGCCAGCAGTCAAAGACAGTCCAATGAGCAGTTCTTC | CASSQRQSNEQFF | TRBJ2-1 | TRBV27 | . | .
TGTGCCAGCAACTCGAGGGAGGGCACTGAAGCTTTCTTT | CASNSREGTEAFF | TRBJ1-1 | TRBV6-5 | . | .
TGTGCCTGGAGTGTTTCCGGAGCGCCCCAGCATTTT | CAWSVSGAPQHF | TRBJ1-5 | TRBV30 | . | .
TGTGCCAGCAGCCGTAGCGGGCCCGAGGATACGCAGTATTTT | CASSRSGPEDTQYF | TRBJ2-3 | TRBV7-3 | . | TRBD2
TGCGCCAGCAGCTTGGTCAGGCCCTACGAGCAGTACTTC | CASSLVRPYEQYF | TRBJ2-7 | TRBV5-1 | . | .
TGTGCCAGCAGAAGACAACCACCTACCTACGAGCAGTACTTC | CASRRQPPTYEQYF | TRBJ2-7 | TRBV6-7 | . | .
TGTGCCAGCAGTCGAGGGGGGGATAACACTGAAGCTTTCTTT | CASSRGGDNTEAFF | TRBJ1-1 | TRBV6-5 | . | .
TGCGCCAGCAGTGAGTCCGGGGAGGCCCCCCCAGATACGCAGTATTTT | CASSESGEAPPDTQYF | TRBJ2-3 | TRBV10-1 | . | .
TGTGCCAGCAGTTACTCAGGGGGGGTAGCCAAAAACATTCAGTACTTC | CASSYSGGVAKNIQYF | TRBJ2-4 | TRBV6-5 | . | .
TGCGCCAGCAGCCAAGAAGGGGTTCAAGAGACCCAGTACTTC | CASSQEGVQETQYF | TRBJ2-5 | TRBV4-1 | . | .
TGTGCCAGCAGCCTGACAGGATACGAGCAGTACTTC | CASSLTGYEQYF | TRBJ2-7 | TRBV7-8 | . | .
TGTGCCAGCAGTGATGATGGGTACAGGGTGAACTATGGCTACACCTTC | CASSDDGYRVNYGYTF | TRBJ1-2 | TRBV6-4 | . | .
TGTGCCAGCAGGACCTTAACAGGGGCTAACTATGGCTACACCTTC | CASRTLTGANYGYTF | TRBJ1-2 | TRBV2 | . | TRBD1
TGTGCCAGCAGTTACTCCCGACAGAACGAGCAGTACTTC | CASSYSRQNEQYF | TRBJ2-7 | TRBV6-5 | . | .
TGTGCCACCAGCAGGGTCAAGGGTAGCGGGGGGGCAGAAGATACGCAGTATTTT | CATSRVKGSGGAEDTQYF | TRBJ2-3 | TRBV15 | . | TRBD2
TGTGCCAGCAGTGACTCGGGGGACCCCACAGATACGCAATATTTT | CASSDSGDPTDTQYF | TRBJ2-3 | TRBV6-4 | . | .
TGTGCCAGCAGCTTAGCGCCTGGGACAGGGGTGAGCACCGGGGAGCTGTTTTTT | CASSLAPGTGVSTGELFF | TRBJ2-2 | TRBV7-9 | . | TRBD1
TGTGCCAGTAGTCCCCGGACAGTGTCCCTTTCGACCGGGGAGCTGTTTTTT | CASSPRTVSLSTGELFF | TRBJ2-2 | TRBV19 | . | .
TGTGCCAGCAGCCTTGGAACTGAAGCTTTCTTT | CASSLGTEAFF | TRBJ1-1 | TRBV7-9 | . | .
TGTGCCAGCAGCGTAGTGGGAACGCGGGGGGTTGGCTACAATGAGCAGTTCTTC | CASSVVGTRGVGYNEQFF | TRBJ2-1 | TRBV9 | . | TRBD2